These 3 T cell receptor beta chains were sequenced from one sample in a study of memory CD4+ T cells and cytomegalovirus serostatus. Single viable CD3+CD4+CD8-CD45RO+ cells were sorted as the memory CD4+ T cells. Profiling relied on immunoSEQ multiplex PCR, and the TCRdb table lists in-frame clones only, not all of them. The sample has around 25,000 clones, around 76% seen once. The material sequenced was memory CD4+ T cells from blood. Receptor source: an adult in good health and CMV-seronegative.

This sequence joins TRBV7-6 and TRBJ2-2; D call uncertain. Trimming stripped 5 bases from V and 0 bases from J, with 7 bases between. The germline V gene encodes CDR1 SGHVS and CDR2 FNYEAQ. This CDR3 is 14 amino acids long. The CDR3 region is CASSRTANTGELFF. The CDR3 DNA reads as TGTGCCAGCAGCCGGACGGCGAACACCGGGGAGCTGTTTTTT.

CDR3 protein: CASSLGQGTNYGYTF. The CDR3 DNA reads as TGTGCCAGCAGTTTGGGACAGGGTACTAACTATGGCTACACCTTC. V usage is TRBV27 and J usage is TRBJ1-2, with 9 bases fitting TRBD1. The CDR3 consists of 15 residues. Germline loops: CDR1 MNHEY, CDR2 SMNVEV (reference sequence). V shed 3 bases and J 0 bases; nucleotides not matched to a gene: 2.

J is TRBJ1-2 and V is TRBV19; tentatively, D is TRBD1 (6 bases). CDR3 length: 14 amino acids. V dropped 3 bases and J dropped 5 bases, with 13 bases sitting between them. Germline V gene sequence: CDR1 LNHDA, CDR2 SQIVND (reference sequence). Here the CDR3 reads CASSMDLTGYGYTF. In nucleotides, the CDR3 is TGTGCCAGTAGTATGGATTTAACAGGGTATGGCTACACCTTC.